One and the same sample provided the 12 T cell receptor beta chains below, sequenced in a study of human CD8 memory T cell subsets. It was CCR7+ PD-1+ TIGIT+ early memory CD8+ T cells with exhausted-like traits that constituted TPEX cells. Sequencing libraries of TCR beta were made by UMI-labeled 5' RACE. TCRdb reprocessed the 5' RACE reads and reports one entry per CDR3 protein, with no DNA. The sample's table shows over 5,500 distinct CDR3 sequences. The specimen sequenced was CD8+ T cells from PBMCs. The source is a human donor in good health.

V usage is TRBV10-3 and J usage is TRBJ2-7; there is no DNA to check the TCRdb D call of TRBD2. The CDR3 runs to 19 residues. Germline V gene lookup returns CDR1 ENHRY and CDR2 SYGVKD. The CDR3 here is CAISESTISTSGVVVRQYF.

The chain employs TRBV28 and TRBJ1-1. The CDR3 has 14 amino acids. Germline V gives CDR1 MDHEN, CDR2 SYDVKM. This CDR3 is CASSLGRRNTEAFF. Using reference TRBV28 and TRBJ1-1 for the parts outside the CDR3, the full variable domain is DVKVTQSSRYLVKRTGEKVFLECVQDMDHENMFWYRQDPGLGLRLIYFSYDVKMKEKGDIPEGYSVSREKKERFSLILESASTNQTSMYLCASSLGRRNTEAFFGQGTRLTVV.

Its frequency marks this clonotype as medium-sized (0.01 to 0.1%). The chain couples TRBV20-1 to TRBJ2-1; as DNA is missing, the TRBD2 call by TCRdb cannot be tested. Germline V gene sequence: CDR1 DFQATT, CDR2 SNEGSKA (reference sequence). The CDR3 is 16 residues long. This CDR3 reads CSALGTSGKMMNEQFF.

This clonotype is labeled medium-sized based on frequency. The rearrangement links TRBV20-1 to TRBJ2-7; TCRdb names TRBD1, which stays unverified in the absence of DNA. Germline V gene sequence: CDR1 DFQATT, CDR2 SNEGSKA (reference sequence). CDR3 length: 13 residues. This CDR3 is CSAREHRAGEQYF.

The chain has TRBV5-1 and TRBJ2-7; no DNA is available, so the TRBD1 call from TCRdb remains unchecked. Germline V gene lookup returns CDR1 SGHRS and CDR2 YFSETQ. The CDR3 sequence is 12 residues long. The CDR3 is CASSFEGNEQYF.

In terms of frequency, this clonotype is medium-sized. The chain couples TRBV7-9 to TRBJ1-1. The CDR3 spans 13 residues. Germline-derived CDR1 and CDR2 are SEHNR and FQNEAQ (reference sequence). CDR3 loop: CASSLGTATEAFF.

The chain recombines TRBV24-1 with TRBJ2-1; TCRdb names TRBD2, which stays unverified in the absence of DNA. CDR3 length: 16 residues. Germline CDR1 KGHDR, CDR2 SFDVKD. The CDR3 protein is CATSDPGLAAYNEQFF.

This rearrangement joins TRBV25-1 to TRBJ1-1; without DNA, the TCRdb call of TRBD1 cannot be checked. CDR1 is MGHDK and CDR2 is SYGVNS in the germline V gene. The CDR3 has 14 residues. The CDR3: CASSLTGRGTEAFF.

The chain uses TRBV2 and TRBJ2-7; TCRdb calls TRBD1, which cannot be checked without DNA. CDR1 SNHLY and CDR2 FYNNEI come from the germline V gene. There are 15 residues in the CDR3. The CDR3 loop is CASSGGQFSSYEQYF.

V usage is TRBV7-9 and J usage is TRBJ1-1; without DNA, the TCRdb call of TRBD1 cannot be checked. The CDR3 extends over 14 amino acids. Germline V gene data show CDR1 as SEHNR and CDR2 as FQNEAQ (reference sequence). The CDR3 sequence is CASSSGQGRTEAFF. The complete variable domain, with remaining parts taken from reference TRBV7-9 and TRBJ1-1, reads DTGVSQNPRHKITKRGQNVTFRCDPISEHNRLYWYRQTLGQGPEFLTYFQNEAQLEKSRLLSDRFSAERPKGSFSTLEIQRTEQGDSAMYLCASSSGQGRTEAFFGQGTRLTVV.

The rearrangement uses TRBV11-2 and TRBJ2-4; as DNA is missing, the TRBD1 call by TCRdb cannot be tested. This CDR3 region has 15 residues. In germline, CDR1 is SGHAT, CDR2 FQNNGV. CDR3 sequence: CASSDPGGAKNIQYF. Full variable domain (rest looked up from reference TRBV11-2 and TRBJ2-4): EAGVAQSPRYKIIEKRQSVAFWCNPISGHATLYWYQQILGQGPKLLIQFQNNGVVDDSQLPKDRFSAERLKGVDSTLKIQPAKLEDSAVYLCASSDPGGAKNIQYFGAGTRLSVL.

This clonotype is deemed medium-sized by its frequency. The rearrangement links TRBV28 to TRBJ2-7; no DNA is available, so the TRBD2 call from TCRdb remains unchecked. The germline V gene has CDR1 MDHEN and CDR2 SYDVKM. CDR3 length equals 20 residues. The CDR3: CASSLTPGTSGRLLGYEQYF.